This T cell receptor (beta chain) was found in a study of metastatic and nonmetastatic thyroid tumors. Study-wide context: Peripheral blood and tumor or nodule samples from malignant and benign thyroid patients were compared.

All patients reached thyroid surgery having received no treatment beforehand. Details on this clone: Its specificity is unknown.

Findings and caveats of the study: Malignant thyroid tumors reportedly exceeded benign nodules significantly in TCR beta diversity, with the difference appearing in blood and tumor.

Source study methods: A distant-metastasis classifier for papillary thyroid cancer was built using CDR3 differences across clinicopathological groups. With MiXCR, TCRdb called clones anew from the PCR reads. TCRdb, rather than the study authors, made the V and J calls. The sample includes about 41,000 clones, 20% to 30% of them seen just once. Material for sequencing was tumor tissue. The receptor was isolated from a female donor with papillary thyroid cancer or a benign thyroid nodule (not recorded which). Some clones in this sample may be carry-over from other donors' samples.

CDR3 protein: CASSPSGYEQYF. Here the CDR3 DNA reads TGCGCCAGCAGCCCCTCGGGGTACGAGCAGTACTTC. The chain is built from TRBV5-1 and TRBJ2-7, with D maybe TRBD2 (5 bases). There are 12 residues in the CDR3. The V gene lost 4 bases and the J gene lost 4 bases, with 9 bases spanning the gap. CDR1 and CDR2 (germline): SGHRS, YFSETQ.